This T cell receptor beta chain was identified during a study of human T cells and chemical hapten exposure (dated by TCRdb to the early 2020s). A note on the overall study: Libraries were pooled for sequencing, and per-sample TCR yields varied mainly because of small differences in library volumes within the pool. For every blood RNA sample, sequencing covered both the TCR alpha and TCR beta chains. Peripheral blood TCR repertoire changes were tracked in vivo in alopecia patients during primary and secondary sensitization to the hapten diphenylcyclopropenone (DPC). General findings and caveats noted by the study authors: Repeated subsampling changed both the strength of the expansion versus patch-test correlation and the threshold at which that correlation became significant. The number of TCRs above 1 in 1000 frequency did not change with DPC sensitization; there was no evidence of global repertoire structure alterations.

The library came from RACE. The data were produced on a NextSeq 500. During library preparation, unique molecular identifiers were attached to individual cDNA molecules so that TCRs could be counted in a quantitative, reproducible way. Concerning the study's data processing: A median of about 87,000 TCRs per sample was observed, with a range of 23,224 to 690,600. The Decombinator software suite was used to annotate the V, J and CDR3 of the TCR reads. For the PS versus PT1 abundance plots, all samples were subsampled to the same number of TCRs (28,000). TCRs were defined as expanded if absent before sensitization and observed at least eight times at the 2-week time point. Starting from the raw public reads, TCRdb applied fastp trimming at Q25, assembled clones with MiXCR and retained in-frame beta chains. Each CDR3 protein appears once, grouped with its most common genes and DNA. TCRdb's processing, not the study's, gives the V and J calls here. The sample table holds 30,000 to 35,000 distinct CDR3 sequences, of which 7% to 8.5% were seen once. The top ten clones comprise under 10% of the sample.

In regard to this clonotype: Its antigen is currently not known. No per-base quality is available; no much larger clone lies one base away.

Compared with germline, V lacks 4 bases and J lacks 8 bases; bases without a gene match: 17. The CDR3 goes from the cysteine to the phenylalanine over 17 residues. Left in the record is the CDR3 DNA by itself, 51 bases read in frame from the first base. Via the germline V gene, CDR1 is LGHNA and CDR2 YSLEER. The time point label for this specimen denotes: healthy volunteer bleed at 2 weeks. Total RNA was isolated from unfractionated whole blood collected in Tempus Blood RNA tubes. Roughly five healthy volunteers were used as TCR sequencing controls and were bled at day 0, 2 weeks and 6 weeks. Sequences were obtained from whole blood. Rearrangement joined TRBV4-3 to TRBJ1-1, with 9 bases in between that match TRBD1. The TCR comes from a human donor in good health. Some clones in this sample may be carry-over from other donors' samples. The encoded CDR3 is CASSLGGRGAGTGEAFF. The nucleotides are TGCGCCAGCAGCCTGGGGGGCAGAGGGGCCGGGACAGGGGAAGCTTTCTTT.